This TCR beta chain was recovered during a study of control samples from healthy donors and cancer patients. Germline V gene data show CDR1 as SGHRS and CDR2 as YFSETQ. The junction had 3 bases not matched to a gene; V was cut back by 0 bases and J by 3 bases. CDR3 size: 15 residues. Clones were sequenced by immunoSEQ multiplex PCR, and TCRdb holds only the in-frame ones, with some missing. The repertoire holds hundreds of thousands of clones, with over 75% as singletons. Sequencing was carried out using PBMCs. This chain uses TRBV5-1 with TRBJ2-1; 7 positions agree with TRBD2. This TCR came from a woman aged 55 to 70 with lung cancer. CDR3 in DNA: TGCGCCAGCAGCTTGGGGGAGGGCGGCTACAATGAGCAGTTCTTC. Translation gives CASSLGEGGYNEQFF. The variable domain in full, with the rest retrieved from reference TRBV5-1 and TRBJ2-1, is KAGVTQTPRYLIKTRGQQVTLSCSPISGHRSVSWYQQTPGQGLQFLFEYFSETQRNKGNFPGRFSGRQFSNSRSEMNVSTLELGDSALYLCASSLGEGGYNEQFFGPGTRLTVL.